The source of this T cell receptor beta chain is a study of early T cells in non-severe SARS-CoV-2 infection. Unique molecular identifiers tagged individual cDNA molecules. Using its own MiXCR run on the 5' RACE reads, TCRdb lists one record per CDR3 protein. The table lists some 30,000 distinct CDR3 sequences, over 6.5% of them singletons, with 2.5% to 3% in the top ten. This clonotype was found many times. This CDR3 has 15 amino acids. Trimming took 0 bases from V and 4 from J, leaving 13 bases between them. CDR1 is LNHDA, CDR2 SQIVND, per germline (reference sequence). This TCR came from an adult who was a healthcare worker with PCR-confirmed SARS-CoV-2 infection or an uninfected control (not recorded which). The V gene is TRBV19, the J gene TRBJ2-7, with D possibly being TRBD1 or TRBD2 (5 bases each). The sample comprised whole blood. CDR3 sequence reads: CASSIEGTGSYEQYF. CDR3 sequence (DNA): TGTGCCAGTAGTATAGAAGGGACGGGGAGTTACGAGCAGTACTTC.